This T cell receptor (beta chain) was obtained from a study of blood T cell repertoires in COVID-19. Overall study context: T cells, B-cell-depleted T cells, or PBMCs provided the cDNA or gDNA that served as material.

The data were produced by immunoSEQ multiplex PCR, yet TCRdb's version contains in-frame clones alone and is incomplete. The data hold roughly 43,000 clones, with approximately 86% observed a single time. Looked up from germline, CDR1 is SGHVS and CDR2 is FNYEAQ. Germline trimming cut 5 bases from V and 3 bases from J; bases unmatched to any gene: 13. The CDR3 is 16 amino acids. In its sample, this clone was seen a few times. This clonotype was sampled from a woman in her forties or fifties who had recovered from COVID-19. The sample comprised PBMCs or T cells enriched from blood (not recorded which). This chain links TRBV7-6 with TRBJ2-7, with 7 bases lining up with TRBD1. CDR3 region: CASSRRVGTADYEQYF. CDR3 in DNA: TGTGCCAGCAGCCGTAGGGTCGGGACAGCCGACTACGAGCAGTACTTC.